The clone carrying this T cell receptor beta chain was counted between two and nine times. What it recognizes is unknown. This sample is part of a study of beta chain features in type 1 diabetes. On the study more broadly: What patients shared with healthy donors was a similar profile of age, gender and cell yields. Study-level points and caveats: The study found that naive, central memory and Treg TCRB repertoires appeared more similar in patients than in healthy donors. An over-representation of cells with high TCR expression could result from cDNA sequencing. Any PCR bias toward short templates would affect both groups alike. People with Type 1 diabetes carried modestly yet significantly shorter TCRB CDR3s in all four CD4+ subsets.

V dropped 4 bases and J dropped 3; count of bases not matched to a gene: 4. From germline, CDR1 is SGHDN and CDR2 FVKESK. The CDR3 has 15 amino acids. Expressed TCRB transcripts got sequenced, as all isolated RNA was reverse transcribed. Profiling relied on immunoSEQ multiplex PCR, and the TCRdb table lists in-frame clones only, not all of them. The table has 680,000 or so clones, roughly an eighth seen once. The sequenced material came from naive CD4+ T cells from blood. The sequence came from a man aged 18 to 30 with type 1 diabetes. The gene calls are TRBV14 and TRBJ2-1; the match to TRBD1 covers 9 bases. CDR3 coding DNA: TGTGCCAGCAGCCCGGGACAGGGAAACTACAATGAGCAGTTCTTC. This encodes CASSPGQGNYNEQFF.